Shown below are 2 T cell receptor beta chains from a single sample sequenced in a study of blood T cell repertoires in COVID-19. Assay: immunoSEQ multiplex PCR; the TCRdb copy retains only in-frame clones and omits some. Of roughly 100,000 clones listed, roughly 87% are singletons. The sample comprised peripheral blood. Receptor source: a man aged 45-65 years in a cohort sampled during active COVID-19.

V and J are TRBV24-1 and TRBJ1-5, with D unresolved. This CDR3 comprises 21 residues. Between the trimmed V and J ends, which lost 7 bases and 1 base, there was a span of 31 bases. Germline V CDR1 and CDR2: KGHDR, SFDVKD. CDR3 loop: CATSRLGINWPGVLSNQPQHF. The CDR3 nucleotides are TGTGCCACCAGCCGCCTGGGGATCAACTGGCCCGGGGTTCTCAGCAATCAGCCCCAGCATTTT.

The table lists this clone with a count of one. V is TRBV27 and J is TRBJ1-6; the match to TRBD1 covers 7 bases. V lost 5 bases, J lost 5 bases, and 3 bases stayed unmatched. Germline assignment: CDR1 MNHEY and CDR2 SMNVEV (reference sequence). The CDR3 runs 14 residues. DNA of the CDR3: TGTGCCAGCAGTCCCGACAGGGATAATTCACCCCTCCACTTT. As protein: CASSPDRDNSPLHF.